This T cell receptor (beta chain) was sequenced in a study of low-dose radiotherapy and immunotherapy resistance in tumors. Trimming took 0 bases from V and 2 from J, leaving 7 bases between them. This CDR3 spans 14 amino acids. Germline CDR1 and CDR2: KGHSH and LQKENI. Priming of first-strand cDNA relied on TRAV- and TRBV-specific primers (covering alpha and beta chains). The TCRs were subjected to amplification over roughly 20 PCR cycles employing a constant-region primer in conjunction with a V-primer adapter. TCRdb recomputed calls from the reads with MiXCR, one row per CDR3 protein. Of about 6,600 distinct CDR3 sequences in the sample, approximately 53% were seen once.

This clonotype originated in a human donor with advanced metastatic prostate, ovarian, gallbladder or colorectal cancer (not recorded which). This table probably holds off-target reads from a library built for another chain. The rearrangement links TRBV18 to TRBJ2-5; the D gene could be TRBD1 or TRBD2 (5 bases each). The CDR3 sequence is CASSPPEGQETQYF. The DNA of the CDR3 is TGTGCCAGCTCACCACCTGAGGGGCAAGAGACCCAGTACTTC. The entire variable domain, with the rest obtained from reference TRBV18 and TRBJ2-5, is as follows: NAGVMQNPRHLVRRRGQEARLRCSPMKGHSHVYWYRQLPEEGLKFMVYLQKENIIDESGMPKERFSAEFPKEGPSILRIQQVVRGDSAAYFCASSPPEGQETQYFGPGTRLLVL.